The text below deals with one T cell receptor (beta chain). Its antigen is not identified. Vbeta (60) and Jbeta (13) primers were used in the PCR. Method: immunoSEQ multiplex PCR; TCRdb's copy keeps in-frame clones and lacks some. Its table records approximately 70,000 clones. This sample is drawn from a study of cytomegalovirus exposure and HLA in healthy donors. Findings and caveats of the study: On later analysis, the bulk of CMV-associated TCR beta chains appeared to be HLA-restricted.

The sample was PBMCs. This receptor was obtained from a woman aged 25 to 45 in good health and CMV-seronegative.

CDR3 coding DNA: TGTGCCAGCAGTAGAGCGGGAGGGCACGGAAACGAGCAGTACTTC. Protein product: CASSRAGGHGNEQYF. V and J are TRBV6-5 and TRBJ2-7; 10 nucleotides match TRBD2. The CDR3 is made up of 15 amino acids. J gave up 5 bases and V 5 bases, and 9 bases lay outside the gene matches. CDR1 and CDR2 from the germline V gene are MNHEY and SVGAGI.